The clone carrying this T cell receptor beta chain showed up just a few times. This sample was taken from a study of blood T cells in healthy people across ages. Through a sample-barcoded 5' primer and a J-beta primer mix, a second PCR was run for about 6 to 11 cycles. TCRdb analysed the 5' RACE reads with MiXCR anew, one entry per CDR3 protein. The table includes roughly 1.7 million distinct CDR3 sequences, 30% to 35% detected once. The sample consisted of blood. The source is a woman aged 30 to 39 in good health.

DNA for the CDR3: TGCAGTGCCGAACCATACGACAGGGCCAACACTGAAGCTTTCTTT. Protein: CSAEPYDRANTEAFF. The V call is TRBV20-1, the J call TRBJ1-1; 7 nucleotides align to TRBD1. The CDR3 spans 15 residues. Per the germline V gene, CDR1 is DFQATT and CDR2 is SNEGSKA (reference sequence). Germline trimming cut 6 bases from V and 2 bases from J; bases unmatched to any gene: 12.